This T cell receptor beta chain was sequenced in a study of graft-versus-host responses after intestinal transplantation (dated by TCRdb to about 2021). Regarding the research as a whole: The transplants that recipients got were multivisceral, liver-intestinal, or isolated intestinal. Anti-thymocyte globulin induction was given to all recipients, followed by maintenance tacrolimus and steroids for approximately 3 years. Bulk TCR-beta CDR3 sequencing was used to track graft-versus-host and host-versus-graft alloreactive T cell clones in the graft, circulation and bone marrow after intestinal transplantation. Alloreactive clones were identified by sequencing pre-transplant mixed lymphocyte reaction products and comparing these products with unstimulated pre-transplant donor and recipient T cells. The cohort enrolled about 23 intestinal transplant recipients, one of whom was a retransplant, and 3 patients without pretransplant specimens were excluded. Donor T cell macrochimerism was defined as a peak of at least 4% donor T cells among recipient peripheral blood mononuclear cells. Rather than being sequenced by the commercial service, samples from a few later patients were sequenced in-house on an Illumina MiSeq and processed with MiXCR.

The time point label of this sample denotes: cells obtained before transplantation from donor or recipient. CD3+CD4+ and CD3+CD8+ populations were FACS-sorted from unstimulated pre-transplant donor and recipient cells taken from spleen or lymph nodes. The library was prepared using the immunoSEQ multiplex PCR assay. For most patients, genomic DNA was isolated with the Qiagen DNeasy Blood and Tissue Kit and shipped frozen to Adaptive Biotechnologies for TCR sequencing. For most patients, genomic DNA was subjected to high-throughput TCR-beta CDR3 sequencing by Adaptive Biotechnologies. As for the authors' bioinformatics: Adaptive's ImmunoSEQ software was the source of the TCR sequencing data for about 18 patients, while three other patients were processed with MiXCR and VDJtools. CD4 versus CD8 sorting errors were corrected by removing sequences found in both subsets at a frequency ratio below 5:1. CDR3 nucleotide sequences shared between donor and recipient were removed because their origin could not be assigned. To count as alloreactive, a clone needed at least 2-fold expansion over unstimulated cells and a minimum CFSE-low frequency of 0.002% (template counts) or 0.001% (read counts). Mappable clones were those detected in sequenced pre-transplant spleen, lymph node, or MLR CFSE-low populations of the donor or recipient. Cumulative frequency of alloreactive clones was calculated as a percentage of all sequences weighted by copy number. As stored in TCRdb, this immuneACCESS dataset retains in-frame rearrangements with V and J assigned. A fraction of the clones does not appear; measured against another copy, unresolved V genes explain less than half of the discrepancy, and the remainder lacks a known reason. From that table come the V and J calls and clone size; the DNA was used to work out D and trimming. The sample yields approximately 90,000 clones; over 80% were counted once. The ten largest account for roughly 5.6% of the sample.

Results and caveats for the whole study, not just this receptor: High GvH to HvG T cell clonal ratios were observed in the allografts of patients with donor T cell macrochimerism. The relatively low number and heterogeneity of intestinal transplant patients limited the conclusions. GvH clones were detected in recipient bone marrow, and some of these GvH clones were observed earlier in ileal mucosa or blood, consistent with an intestinal mucosal origin. Early after transplant, declines in HvG clones were associated with peak levels of circulating GvH clones.

CDR1 and CDR2, looked up from the germline V gene, are MDHEN and SYDVKM. Trimming takes 2 bases from V and 2 bases from J, and the germline ends sit 16 bases apart. The CDR3 sequence holds 16 residues, the cysteine and phenylalanine included. Of all the DNA, just the CDR3 is kept, 48 bases in frame from base 1. With regard to this clone: Its antigen remains undetermined. No base-level quality is on record; no much larger clone is a single base apart.

The specimen comprised unstimulated CD8+ T cells sorted from spleen or lymph node cells, sampled before intestinal transplant. This receptor was obtained from a human donor who received an intestinal transplant. This chain joins TRBV28 to TRBJ2-7; TRBD1 might be the D gene, on 6 matching bases. Here the CDR3 is given as CASSLVAGASPYEQYF. The nucleotides read TGTGCCAGCAGTTTAGTGGCAGGGGCATCCCCCTACGAGCAGTACTTC.